The 21 T cell receptor beta chains below were found in one sample sequenced in a study of identical twins. MiXCR was run by TCRdb on the 5' RACE reads, yielding one entry per CDR3 protein. The table has under 800,000 distinct CDR3 sequences, 20% to 25% seen once; the top ten hold roughly 4%. These sequences were also reported in another study, on T cells expressing NK-cell markers.

The sequenced sample was PBMCs. The receptors originated from a woman aged 18 to 35 in good health.

This clonotype was picked up many times. The V call is TRBV20-1, the J call TRBJ2-1; 8 nucleotides align to TRBD1. Looked up from germline, CDR1 is DFQATT and CDR2 is SNEGSKA (reference sequence). The CDR3 extends over 13 amino acids. V shed 6 bases, J shed 5 bases, and the junction held 6 bases outside the gene matches. This chain's CDR3 is CSARDRGDNEQFF. CDR3 coding DNA: TGCAGTGCCCGTGACAGGGGAGACAATGAGCAGTTCTTC.

The V gene is TRBV5-5, the J gene TRBJ1-4, with 8 positions matching TRBD1. The CDR3 spans 13 residues. V trimming: 4 bases; J trimming: 5 bases; junction bases outside the gene matches: 1. Germline assignment: CDR1 SGHKS and CDR2 YYEKEE (reference sequence). The CDR3 region is CASSTGGNEKLFF. CDR3 bases: TGTGCCAGCAGCACAGGGGGGAATGAAAAACTGTTTTTT.

The chain joins TRBV6-1 to TRBJ1-2; the D gene is possibly TRBD1 (5 bases). The CDR3 is 12 residues long. Per the germline V gene, CDR1 is MNHNS and CDR2 is SASEGT. Trimming cost V 7 bases and J 5 bases, with 11 bases left between them. CDR3 sequence (DNA): TGTGCCAGCATGCGGGACTTGTATGGCTACACCTTC. Encoded protein: CASMRDLYGYTF.

This clonotype was found a few times. The chain joins TRBV20-1 to TRBJ1-1, with D possibly TRBD1 on 6 matching bases. Germline V gene sequence: CDR1 DFQATT, CDR2 SNEGSKA (reference sequence). Trimming left V 5 bases short and J 5 bases short, with 12 bases between. The CDR3 is 12 amino acids. The CDR3 region is CSASRGRTEAFF. In DNA form, the CDR3 reads TGCAGTGCTTCCAGGGGTCGGACTGAAGCTTTCTTT.

Here the CDR3 reads CAWSVARGSSYEQYF. The DNA of the CDR3 is TGTGCCTGGAGTGTAGCCCGGGGGAGCTCCTACGAGCAGTACTTC. The chain is built from TRBV30 and TRBJ2-7, with D possibly matching TRBD2 (6 bases). The CDR3 has 15 residues. In germline, CDR1 is GTSNPN, CDR2 SVGIG (reference sequence). The V gene lost 0 bases and the J gene lost 0 bases, with 12 bases spanning the gap.

This clonotype was detected ten times or more. The rearrangement links TRBV10-3 to TRBJ2-5, with D uncertain. This CDR3 is 16 amino acids long. Germline-derived CDR1 and CDR2 are ENHRY and SYGVKD. Trimming cost V 3 bases and J 3 bases, with 17 bases left between them. The CDR3 loop reads CAISDYGLGKKETQYF. CDR3 bases: TGTGCCATCAGTGACTACGGCCTGGGGAAGAAAGAGACCCAGTACTTC.

This clonotype was counted a few times. The V gene is TRBV25-1, the J gene TRBJ2-7; the D is unclear. The CDR3 has 13 amino acids. Germline lookup yields CDR1 MGHDK and CDR2 SYGVNS. V was cut by 6 bases and J by 3 bases, with 12 bases left in between. CDR3 residues: CASRDPGFYEQYF. The CDR3 nucleotides are TGTGCCAGCAGGGACCCCGGTTTCTACGAGCAGTACTTC.

J is TRBJ2-3 and V is TRBV3-1, with D unresolved. Trimming stripped 2 bases from V and 4 bases from J, with 10 bases between. The CDR3 length is 14 residues. Germline CDR1 LGHDT, CDR2 YNNKEL (reference sequence). As DNA, the CDR3 is TGTGCCAGCAGCCAATCGGACCGAGCAGATACGCAGTATTTT. Its translation is CASSQSDRADTQYF.

The J gene is TRBJ2-1, the V gene TRBV5-6; D call uncertain. The CDR3 extends over 12 amino acids. V lost 1 base, J lost 10 bases, and 9 bases lay in between. From germline, CDR1 is SGHDT and CDR2 YYEEEE. This CDR3 reads CASSLNQVEQFF. The CDR3 region has the DNA TGTGCCAGCAGCTTGAATCAAGTAGAGCAGTTCTTC.

The chain has TRBV12-3 or TRBV12-4 and TRBJ2-5; 11 bases align to TRBD2. The CDR3 loop spans 15 amino acids. J gave up 1 base and V 6 bases, and 4 bases lay outside the gene matches. CDR3 in amino acids: CASRNSGRAQETQYF. CDR3 nucleotide sequence: TGTGCCAGCAGAAATAGCGGGAGGGCCCAAGAGACCCAGTACTTC.

V is TRBV7-9 and J is TRBJ1-1, with a possible D match to TRBD1 (5 bases). The germline V and J ends were trimmed by 1 base and 8 bases, with 8 bases remaining between them. Per germline, CDR1 SEHNR and CDR2 FQNEAQ (reference sequence). The CDR3 covers 12 residues. CDR3 sequence reads: CASSLVTDEAFF. In nucleotides, the CDR3 is TGTGCCAGCAGCTTAGTGACAGACGAAGCTTTCTTT. Supplemented by reference TRBV7-9 and TRBJ1-1, the full variable domain reads DTGVSQNPRHKITKRGQNVTFRCDPISEHNRLYWYRQTLGQGPEFLTYFQNEAQLEKSRLLSDRFSAERPKGSFSTLEIQRTEQGDSAMYLCASSLVTDEAFFGQGTRLTVV.

This rearrangement joins TRBV9 to TRBJ2-7; D could derive from TRBD1 or TRBD2 (5 bases each). Trimming removed 2 bases at V and 3 bases at J, with 9 bases between. The CDR3 consists of 13 residues. Germline CDR1 SGDLS, CDR2 YYNGEE. The CDR3 sequence: CASSVRDGYEQYF. The CDR3 DNA reads TGTGCCAGCAGCGTCCGGGACGGCTACGAGCAGTACTTC.

V gene TRBV20-1 combines with J gene TRBJ2-1, with TRBD2 identical over 14 bases. The J segment lost 7 bases and the V segment lost 5 bases, leaving 7 bases of the junction unmatched. Germline CDR1 and CDR2: DFQATT and SNEGSKA (reference sequence). This CDR3 has 15 amino acids. The chain's CDR3 is CSAAPGLAGDNEQFF. CDR3 sequence (DNA): TGCAGTGCTGCACCGGGACTAGCGGGGGATAATGAGCAGTTCTTC.

This clonotype was seen at least ten times. The chain carries TRBV7-3 and TRBJ2-1, with D perhaps TRBD2 (5 bases). Germline-derived CDR1 and CDR2 are SGHTA and FQGTGA. This CDR3 spans 14 amino acids. Deletions cut 6 bases from V and 1 base from J, with 10 bases between. The CDR3 sequence: CASSLSGSYNEQFF. CDR3 DNA: TGTGCCAGCAGTTTATCGGGGTCCTACAATGAGCAGTTCTTC.

This clonotype has a count of ten or more. The J gene is TRBJ2-1, the V gene TRBV7-9; tentatively, D is TRBD2 (5 bases). Trimming pared 5 bases from V and 12 bases from J, leaving 14 bases between. In germline, CDR1 is SEHNR, CDR2 FQNEAQ (reference sequence). The CDR3 consists of 12 residues. In DNA form, the CDR3 reads TGTGCCAGCAGCCAGAAGACTATTGGGCAGTTCTTC. As protein: CASSQKTIGQFF.

The chain combines TRBV5-1 with TRBJ2-3; D uncertain. Germline V gene data show CDR1 as SGHRS and CDR2 as YFSETQ. The CDR3 totals 14 residues. The V end lost 3 bases, the J end lost 2 bases, and 10 bases lay between the germline ends. Here the CDR3 reads CASSSTEPTDTQYF. In DNA, the CDR3 is TGCGCCAGCAGCTCGACGGAGCCCACAGATACGCAGTATTTT.

This chain connects TRBV5-1 to TRBJ2-1, with D unclear. V dropped 2 bases and J dropped 0 bases, with 12 bases sitting between them. The CDR3 spans 16 residues. Germline values: CDR1 SGHRS, CDR2 YFSETQ. DNA for the CDR3: TGCGCCAGCAGCTTTGGTCTAACGAGCTCCTACAATGAGCAGTTCTTC. Amino acids: CASSFGLTSSYNEQFF. Full variable domain (missing parts from reference TRBV5-1 and TRBJ2-1): KAGVTQTPRYLIKTRGQQVTLSCSPISGHRSVSWYQQTPGQGLQFLFEYFSETQRNKGNFPGRFSGRQFSNSRSEMNVSTLELGDSALYLCASSFGLTSSYNEQFFGPGTRLTVL.

The gene calls are TRBV4-1 and TRBJ1-1; D may be TRBD1 (5 bases). V was clipped by 6 bases and J by 0 bases, with 14 bases between them. Germline-derived CDR1 and CDR2 are MGHRA and YSYEKL. The CDR3 totals 15 residues. The CDR3 sequence: CASRLAGGVNTEAFF. The CDR3, as DNA: TGCGCCAGCAGACTAGCGGGGGGGGTGAACACTGAAGCTTTCTTT.

The chain recombines TRBV20-1 with TRBJ2-2; tentatively, D is TRBD1 (7 bases). This CDR3 region has 19 residues. The germline V and J ends were trimmed by 0 bases and 0 bases, with 20 bases remaining between them. The germline gives CDR1 DFQATT, CDR2 SNEGSKA (reference sequence). The chain's CDR3 is CSARDPGAGGTANTGELFF. In DNA form, the CDR3 reads TGCAGTGCTAGAGATCCGGGAGCTGGTGGGACAGCGAACACCGGGGAGCTGTTTTTT.

This clonotype has only a few counts. Likely a read error: the CDR3 ends without its conserved phenylalanine or tryptophan. J is TRBJ1-1 and V is TRBV5-1, with D hard to call. This CDR3 contains 15 residues. Trimming took 5 bases from V and 0 from J, leaving 14 bases between them. Germline values: CDR1 SGHRS, CDR2 YFSETQ. Here the CDR3 reads CASSQLTPMNTEAFS. The CDR3 nucleotides are TGCGCCAGCAGTCAGCTAACGCCAATGAACACTGAAGCTTTCTCT.

The chain couples TRBV12-3 or TRBV12-4 to TRBJ2-4, with a weak D call TRBD2 (6 bases). Trimming stripped 7 bases from V and 7 bases from J, with 11 bases between. This CDR3 contains 12 residues. CDR3 DNA sequence: TGTGCCAGCACCCGCCGGGGGAACATTCAGTACTTC. It yields the protein CASTRRGNIQYF.